These 10 T cell receptor beta chains originate from one sample sequenced in a study of blood T cell repertoires in COVID-19 (TCRdb year 2020). Library generation was performed with the immunoSEQ multiplex PCR assay. TCRdb holds this immuneACCESS table with in-frame rearrangements only. Some clones are missing; in checked studies, unresolved V genes explain under half, and the rest has no known cause. Across this sample there are about 180,000 clones, with more than 70% seen only once. The ten biggest clones cover 15% to 20% of the sample. Sample: peripheral blood. These receptors originate from a person aged 65-85 years with COVID-19, enrolled during active disease.

The V gene is TRBV19, the J gene TRBJ1-2; 8 bases map to TRBD1. Germline V lookup: CDR1 LNHDA, CDR2 SQIVND (reference sequence). The CDR3 runs to 14 residues. V was clipped by 5 bases and J by 4 bases; unmatched bases: 6. CDR3 sequence reads: CASSPSGQGYGYTF. The CDR3, as DNA: TGTGCCAGTAGTCCCTCAGGACAGGGCTATGGCTACACCTTC.

The chain has TRBV28 and TRBJ2-5; 9 nucleotides line up with TRBD1. Germline V gene data show CDR1 as MDHEN and CDR2 as SYDVKM. J gave up 5 bases and V 5 bases, and 9 bases lay outside the gene matches. The CDR3 runs to 15 residues. CDR3 sequence: CASSTSTGGRETQYF. The DNA for the CDR3 is TGTGCCAGCAGTACCTCCACAGGGGGCAGGGAGACCCAGTACTTC. Based on the CDR3 plus reference TRBV28 and TRBJ2-5, the full variable domain is DVKVTQSSRYLVKRTGEKVFLECVQDMDHENMFWYRQDPGLGLRLIYFSYDVKMKEKGDIPEGYSVSREKKERFSLILESASTNQTSMYLCASSTSTGGRETQYFGPGTRLLVL.

The CDR3 DNA is TGTGCCAGCAGCCCGGGGGGGTCCCCTGAAGCTTTCTTT. Translating gives CASSPGGSPEAFF. This sequence joins TRBV7-2 and TRBJ1-1, with D perhaps TRBD1 (5 bases). The CDR3 runs to 13 residues. Trimming stripped 5 bases from V and 6 bases from J, with 13 bases between. Per germline, CDR1 SGHTA and CDR2 FQGNSA. The full variable domain, in which reference TRBV7-2 and TRBJ1-1 provide the parts outside the CDR3, is GAGVSQSPSNKVTEKGKDVELRCDPISGHTALYWYRQSLGQGLEFLIYFQGNSAPDKSGLPSDRFSAERTGGSVSTLTIQRTQQEDSAVYLCASSPGGSPEAFFGQGTRLTVV.

The chain employs TRBV7-9 and TRBJ2-6; a possible D gene is TRBD1 (6 bases). The germline gives CDR1 SEHNR, CDR2 FQNEAQ (reference sequence). The CDR3 runs to 17 residues. Deletions cut 9 bases from V and 0 bases from J, with 18 bases between. CDR3 protein: CASSQGASTSGANVLTF. In nucleotides, the CDR3 is TGTGCCAGTTCACAGGGAGCGTCTACCTCTGGGGCCAACGTCCTGACTTTC.

The chain is built from TRBV7-6 and TRBJ2-1, with D perhaps matching TRBD2 (7 bases). V gave up 5 bases and J gave up 4 bases, with 21 bases separating them. Germline lookup yields CDR1 SGHVS and CDR2 FNYEAQ. This CDR3 spans 17 amino acids. CDR3 sequence (DNA): TGTGCCAGCAGCGCCTCAGGGAGGGGGGTGTCTTACAATGAGCAGTTCTTC. It is translated as CASSASGRGVSYNEQFF.

The chain employs TRBV2 and TRBJ1-5; unclear D gene. Trimming took 7 bases from V and 4 from J, leaving 11 bases between them. Germline V lookup: CDR1 SNHLY, CDR2 FYNNEI. The CDR3 contains 13 residues. CDR3 bases: TGTGCCAGCAACGGGGAGCCGAATCAGCCCCAGCATTTT. Amino acids: CASNGEPNQPQHF.

V is TRBV5-4 and J is TRBJ1-1; D might be TRBD1 (6 bases). This CDR3 spans 14 amino acids. Per the germline V gene, CDR1 is SGHNT and CDR2 is YYREEE (reference sequence). Trimming stripped 4 bases from V and 1 base from J, with 11 bases between. The CDR3 bases are TGTGCCAGCAGCCCACAGGGAAAGAACACTGAAGCTTTCTTT. Translated: CASSPQGKNTEAFF.

This clone was found a few times. This chain links TRBV28 with TRBJ1-2; D not resolved. Trimming took 8 bases from V and 6 from J, leaving 19 bases between them. CDR1 and CDR2 from the germline V gene are MDHEN and SYDVKM. This CDR3 contains 14 residues. The CDR3 DNA is TGTGCCAGCCTAACCGATACTCGGGGTCATGGCTACACCTTC. It encodes CASLTDTRGHGYTF.

V gene TRBV5-4 combines with J gene TRBJ1-2; D ambiguous. The CDR3 length is 13 residues. The V gene lost 0 bases and the J gene lost 2 bases, with 5 bases spanning the gap. Germline values: CDR1 SGHNT, CDR2 YYREEE (reference sequence). CDR3 loop: CASSLDRNYGYTF. For the CDR3, the DNA is TGTGCCAGCAGCTTGGACAGAAACTATGGCTACACCTTC.

This chain links TRBV3-1 (or the pseudogene TRBV3-2) with TRBJ1-3; possibly TRBD1 for D (5 bases). Germline CDR1 reads LGHDT; CDR2 reads YNNKEL (reference sequence). Trimming took off 2 bases at V and 1 base at J, with 9 bases between the two ends. CDR3 length equals 15 residues. CDR3 loop: CASSQQRGSGNTIYF. CDR3 DNA sequence: TGTGCCAGCAGCCAACAGCGGGGGTCTGGAAACACCATATATTTT.